Listed here is a single TCR beta chain. The antigen is unknown. V shed 3 bases and J shed 0 bases, with 9 bases lying between them. Germline V CDR1 and CDR2: MDHEN, SYDVKM. The CDR3 sequence is 14 residues long. Isolated RNA was reverse transcribed in full, so expressed TCRB transcripts were sequenced. TCRdb's table, derived via immunoSEQ multiplex PCR, lists solely in-frame clones and lacks some. The data show some 370,000 clones, around 10% seen once. This entry belongs to a study of beta chain features in type 1 diabetes. The authors obtained over 98% purity in all sorted populations. Overall study results and limits: Within patients, naive, central memory and Treg TCRB repertoires seemed more similar than within healthy donors. When Type 1 diabetes patients were examined, their TCRB CDR3s proved moderately but significantly shorter in all four CD4+ subsets. Junctions at VDJ sites from type 1 diabetes patients had fewer insertions and more deletions.

Specimen: central memory CD4+ T cells from blood. The sequence was obtained from a man aged 25-45 years with type 1 diabetes. The chain uses TRBV28 and TRBJ2-7; possible D gene TRBD1, 6 bases. CDR3 DNA sequence: TGTGCCAGCAGTTTCACAGGGAGCTCCTACGAGCAGTACTTC. It specifies CASSFTGSSYEQYF.